These T cell receptor beta chains were read from a single sample in a study of cytomegalovirus exposure and HLA in healthy donors. Using immunoSEQ multiplex PCR, the repertoire was profiled, and TCRdb retains in-frame clones only, with some absent. The sample includes some 80,000 clones, 78% of them seen just once. Material: PBMCs. These receptors were taken from a man aged 40-50 years in good health and CMV-seronegative. Each CDR3 is given with its conserved first and last residue. A D gene is named only where the DNA matches it firmly.

D gene,V gene,J gene,CDR3 protein
TRBD1,TRBV28,TRBJ2-3,CASSLLGQGDTDTQYF
TRBD1,TRBV6-1,TRBJ1-2,CASLGQTTILRGYTF
TRBD1,TRBV5-1,TRBJ1-2,CASSFGQGAGYTF
-,TRBV6-6,TRBJ1-3,CASSLDSHSGNTIYF
TRBD1,TRBV5-4,TRBJ1-1,CASRPGQGALMSEAFF
TRBD1,TRBV28,TRBJ2-7,CASTVQGAYEQYF
-,TRBV7-9,TRBJ2-7,CASSSELARGEQYF
-,TRBV2,TRBJ1-3,CASSELTVRSGNTIYF
-,TRBV21-1,TRBJ2-7,CASSNIPSGSYEQYF
-,TRBV28,TRBJ1-3,CASSSGASGNTIYF
-,TRBV6-5,TRBJ2-7,CASRKQGSYEQYF
-,TRBV11-2,TRBJ2-1,CASSPTGFEQFF
TRBD1,TRBV9,TRBJ1-1,CASSPRGQGVEAFF
TRBD2,TRBV15,TRBJ2-5,CATSRGTSGALEQYF
-,TRBV19,TRBJ2-1,CASSITGVVYNEQFF
TRBD1,TRBV2,TRBJ1-2,CASNPTGNYGYTF
-,TRBV5-4,TRBJ2-5,CASSWGGEETQYF
TRBD1,TRBV5-4,TRBJ1-2,CASSLGTGTYGYTF
TRBD1,TRBV18,TRBJ2-1,CASSPQGQGLYEQFF
TRBD2,TRBV19,TRBJ2-2,CASAHPGLASFLFGTGELFF
TRBD2,TRBV5-1,TRBJ2-3,CASSQGLAGGPSTDTQYF
TRBD2,TRBV7-8,TRBJ2-1,CASSGQLASGRAVNEQFF
-,TRBV4-1,TRBJ2-1,CASSQGPSSYNEQFF
TRBD2,TRBV2,TRBJ2-3,CASSGETGGTQYF
TRBD1,TRBV2,TRBJ2-7,CASRGRDRRYEQYF
-,TRBV29-1,TRBJ2-6,CSVLAGSGANVLTF
TRBD2,TRBV19,TRBJ2-5,CASSAGWALTRTQYF
-,TRBV12-5,TRBJ2-3,CATSSQISTDTQYF
-,TRBV7-9,TRBJ1-2,CASSFGLADYGYTF
TRBD1,TRBV6-5,TRBJ1-1,CASSNRGGMNTEAFF
-,TRBV9,TRBJ2-2,CASSPGDSEVGELFF
TRBD1,TRBV10-1,TRBJ2-7,CASSGQGYEQYF
-,TRBV18,TRBJ2-4,CASSPPGGISQNIQYF
-,TRBV10-3,TRBJ1-5,CAISESPGLEPQHF
-,TRBV6-6,TRBJ1-3,CASSERNTIYF
-,TRBV5-1,TRBJ2-3,CASSLFYSGRVNTDTQYF
-,TRBV6-1,TRBJ2-7,CASSGSGNYEQYF
TRBD2,TRBV4-2,TRBJ2-1,CASSPRLGLAGATGSYNEQFF
-,TRBV29-1,TRBJ1-1,CSVGRGNTEAFF
-,TRBV28,TRBJ2-3,CASSLQAVGTDTQYF
-,TRBV28,TRBJ2-1,CASSLGQGTVNEQFF
-,TRBV28,TRBJ2-7,CASSYGQGLVEQYF
TRBD2,TRBV7-9,TRBJ2-1,CASRTTSGRPDEQFF
TRBD2,TRBV27,TRBJ2-1,CASSPSWTSSFRNEQFF
TRBD2,TRBV5-1,TRBJ2-1,CASSFGLAGVDEQFF
-,TRBV18,TRBJ2-7,CASSPRERASYEQYF
TRBD1,TRBV11-3,TRBJ2-3,CASSQTGGKDTQYF